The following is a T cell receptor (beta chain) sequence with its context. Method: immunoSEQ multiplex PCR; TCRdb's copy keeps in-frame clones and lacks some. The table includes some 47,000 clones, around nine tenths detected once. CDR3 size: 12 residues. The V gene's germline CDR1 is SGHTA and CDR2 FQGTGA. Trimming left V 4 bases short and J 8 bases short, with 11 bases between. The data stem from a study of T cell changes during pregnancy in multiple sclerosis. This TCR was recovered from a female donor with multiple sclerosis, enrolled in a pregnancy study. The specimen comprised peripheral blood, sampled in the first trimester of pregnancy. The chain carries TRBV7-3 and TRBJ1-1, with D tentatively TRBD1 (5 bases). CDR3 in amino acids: CASSWGGGEAFF. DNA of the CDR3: TGTGCCAGCAGCTGGGGGGGAGGAGAAGCTTTCTTT.